Each of the 2 T cell receptor beta chains below was sequenced from the same sample in a study of blood T cell repertoires in COVID-19 (dated by TCRdb to about 2020). The library relied on the immunoSEQ multiplex PCR assay. The clones in this table, taken by TCRdb from immuneACCESS, are in-frame only. Not every clone is retained; where verified, under half of the shortfall comes from an unresolved V gene, and the cause of the rest is unknown. This sample is represented by about 150,000 clones; 80% to 90% of them were singletons. Approximately 6.1% of the sample is in the top ten clones. Material: peripheral blood. The source of these receptors is a man at least 80 years old with acute or convalescent COVID-19.

V and J are TRBV3-1 (or the pseudogene TRBV3-2) and TRBJ1-3; 8 bases line up with TRBD1. The germline V gene has CDR1 LGHDT and CDR2 YNNKEL (reference sequence). With V trimmed by 4 bases and J by 2 bases, 4 bases remained unmatched. The CDR3 runs 15 residues. In nucleotides, the CDR3 is TGTGCCAGCAGCCCCGGACAGGGAACTGGAAACACCATATATTTT. Translating gives CASSPGQGTGNTIYF.

The V call is TRBV27, the J call TRBJ2-7, with 8 positions matching TRBD2. The germline V gene has CDR1 MNHEY and CDR2 SMNVEV (reference sequence). This CDR3 comprises 14 residues. Losses at the gene ends were 5 bases for V and 2 bases for J; bases not matched to a gene: 5. CDR3 nucleotides: TGTGCCAGCAGTGCACCGGGACTAGCCTACGAGCAGTACTTC. Translation gives CASSAPGLAYEQYF.